Listed here are 20 T cell receptor beta chains from one sample, sequenced in a study of blood T cells in healthy people across ages (dated by TCRdb to about 2015). Library preparation employed 5' RACE. Data came from an Illumina HiSeq 2500. A second roughly 7 to 11 cycle PCR used a sample-barcoded 5' primer and a J-beta primer mix. TCRdb trimmed the raw reads at Q25, called clones with MiXCR and kept productive beta chains. CDR3 protein duplicates are merged, each entry listing the most common genes and DNA. This sample holds hundreds of thousands of distinct CDR3 sequences; roughly 49% were observed only once. Of the sample, under 35% is held by the ten largest clones. The specimen was blood. Every receptor here comes from a woman aged 55-69 years in good health.

This clonotype is a singleton in its sample. The chain is built from TRBV2 and TRBJ2-6; D is undetermined. The length of the CDR3 is 16 residues. V lost 9 bases to trimming and J lost 0 bases, with 15 bases between them. Germline V gives CDR1 SNHLY, CDR2 FYNNEI. The CDR3 is CASGWHPSSGANVLTF. Written as DNA, the CDR3 is TGTGCCAGTGGGTGGCACCCGAGCTCTGGGGCCAACGTCCTGACTTTC.

The chain recombines TRBV4-3 with TRBJ2-6; the match to TRBD1 covers 8 bases. Germline V gene lookup returns CDR1 LGHNA and CDR2 YSLEER. Unmatched junction bases numbered 8, after V lost 1 base and J lost 0 bases. The CDR3 covers 19 residues. The CDR3: CASSQGRGTGSSGANVLTF. CDR3 DNA sequence: TGCGCCAGCAGCCAAGGGAGGGGGACAGGATCCTCTGGGGCCAACGTCCTGACTTTC.

The gene calls are TRBV20-1 and TRBJ2-1; TRBD2 might be the D (6 bases). Matching the DNA end better, TRBJ2-7 makes the J call doubtful. This CDR3 has 14 residues. CDR1 is DFQATT, CDR2 SNEGSKA, per germline (reference sequence). CDR3 coding DNA: TGCAGTGCCGGGAACGGGAGTGCAACGTACGAGCAGTACTTC. Encoded protein: CSAGNGSATYEQYF.

This chain joins TRBV14 and TRBJ2-5; 8 nucleotides align to TRBD1. The junction had 4 bases not matched to a gene; V was cut back by 2 bases and J by 2 bases. This CDR3 spans 15 amino acids. The germline CDR1 and CDR2 sequences are SGHDN and FVKESK. DNA of the CDR3: TGTGCCAGCAGCCAACGACAGGGGCCACAAGAGACCCAGTACTTC. Encoded protein: CASSQRQGPQETQYF. Full variable domain (missing parts from reference TRBV14 and TRBJ2-5): EAGVTQFPSHSVIEKGQTVTLRCDPISGHDNLYWYRRVMGKEIKFLLHFVKESKQDESGMPNNRFLAERTGGTYSTLKVQPAELEDSGVYFCASSQRQGPQETQYFGPGTRLLVL.

This clonotype was detected a few times. The rearrangement joins TRBV27 to TRBJ2-7; the D gene is possibly TRBD2 (5 bases). Germline V gene data show CDR1 as MNHEY and CDR2 as SMNVEV (reference sequence). Trimming took 2 bases from V and 4 from J, leaving 12 bases between them. This CDR3 has 14 amino acids. CDR3 coding DNA: TGTGCCAGCAGTTTAAAGTACCCGGGGTACGAGCAGTACTTC. Translation gives CASSLKYPGYEQYF.

This clonotype occurred a few times. The chain couples TRBV10-3 to TRBJ1-4; D is unclear. CDR1 is ENHRY, CDR2 SYGVKD, per germline. There are 14 residues in the CDR3. Trimming stripped 4 bases from V and 4 bases from J, with 10 bases between. Here the CDR3 DNA reads TGTGCCATCAGTGGGCCAGCCAATAATGAAAAACTGTTTTTT. Translation gives CAISGPANNEKLFF.

This chain uses TRBV7-2 with TRBJ2-7; possibly TRBD1 or TRBD2 for D (5 bases each). V was clipped by 5 bases and J by 2 bases, with 13 bases between them. CDR1 and CDR2 (germline): SGHTA, FQGNSA. The CDR3 has 14 amino acids. Written as DNA, the CDR3 is TGTGCCAGCAGCAATCGGGACGGTACCTACGAGCAGTACTTC. Its translation is CASSNRDGTYEQYF.

The rearrangement links TRBV3-1 to TRBJ2-7, with 7 bases aligning to TRBD1. The CDR3 contains 16 residues. J gave up 5 bases and V 0 bases, and 10 bases lay outside the gene matches. CDR1 and CDR2 (germline): LGHDT, YNNKEL (reference sequence). The CDR3 reads CASSQDVTGNADEQYF. CDR3 sequence (DNA): TGTGCCAGCAGCCAAGACGTGACAGGGAACGCGGACGAGCAGTACTTC.

V is TRBV24-1 and J is TRBJ2-7, with D unresolved. The CDR3 has 13 residues. CDR1 and CDR2 from the germline V gene are KGHDR and SFDVKD. V was cut by 2 bases and J by 4 bases, with 8 bases left in between. The CDR3 reads CATSDSKKYEQYF. The CDR3 DNA reads TGTGCCACCAGTGATTCCAAGAAATACGAGCAGTACTTC.

The V call is TRBV29-1, the J call TRBJ2-7; D remains unclear. Germline V gene lookup returns CDR1 SQVTM and CDR2 ANQGSEA. V was trimmed by 3 bases and J by 6 bases, leaving 18 bases between them. This CDR3 contains 14 residues. This CDR3 reads CSVEQPATPPEQYF. Written as DNA, the CDR3 is TGCAGCGTTGAGCAGCCAGCAACGCCTCCCGAGCAGTACTTC.

The chain carries TRBV20-1 and TRBJ2-3; possibly TRBD1 for D (6 bases). CDR1 is DFQATT and CDR2 is SNEGSKA in the germline V gene (reference sequence). Trimming removed 3 bases from V and 2 bases from J, with 18 bases in between. This CDR3 comprises 16 residues. DNA of the CDR3: TGCAGTGCTAGGAGGTTGGGGGCGATTCTCACAGATACGCAGTATTTT. Protein: CSARRLGAILTDTQYF.

As regards this clonotype: Compared with germline, one end of the junction differs, possibly owing to a read error. Here the CDR3 reads CVSSGGTSAGANVLTF. In DNA form, the CDR3 reads TGTGTCAGCAGCGGCGGGACTAGCGCTGGGGCCAACGTCCTGACTTTC. The chain carries TRBV9 and TRBJ2-6; TRBD2 agrees at 10 bases. Germline V CDR1 and CDR2: SGDLS, YYNGEE. This CDR3 is built from 16 residues.

V gene TRBV7-9 combines with J gene TRBJ2-5; 12 positions agree with TRBD2. This CDR3 has 15 amino acids. CDR1 SEHNR and CDR2 FQNEAQ come from the germline V gene (reference sequence). J was trimmed by 4 bases and V by 6 bases; bases with no gene match: 6. This chain's CDR3 is CASSPPGLAGETQYF. The DNA for the CDR3 is TGTGCCAGCAGTCCGCCGGGACTAGCGGGAGAGACCCAGTACTTC.

The rearrangement uses TRBV29-1 and TRBJ2-1; 10 positions match TRBD2. Unmatched junction bases numbered 6, after V lost 6 bases and J lost 7 bases. The germline V gene encodes CDR1 SQVTM and CDR2 ANQGSEA. The CDR3 loop spans 13 amino acids. The CDR3: CSVLAGDRNEQFF. CDR3 bases: TGCAGCGTCCTAGCGGGAGACAGGAATGAGCAGTTCTTC.

Ten or more counts support this clonotype. The chain combines TRBV20-1 with TRBJ2-7; D is perhaps TRBD2 (6 bases). CDR1 and CDR2 (germline): DFQATT, SNEGSKA (reference sequence). The CDR3 covers 11 residues. V dropped 7 bases and J dropped 5 bases, with 12 bases sitting between them. DNA of the CDR3: TGCAGTGGCGGGAAAGGAAACGAGCAGTACTTC. Residues: CSGGKGNEQYF.

This clonotype came up a few times. V is TRBV18 and J is TRBJ2-5; no clear D. This CDR3 region has 14 residues. The germline gives CDR1 KGHSH, CDR2 LQKENI. V was cut by 3 bases and J by 0 bases, with 8 bases left in between. The CDR3 loop is CASSPREYQETQYF. CDR3 nucleotide sequence: TGTGCCAGCTCACCCCGAGAGTACCAAGAGACCCAGTACTTC.

CDR3 amino acids: CASSQDLFQGARTEAFF. The CDR3 nucleotides read TGCGCCAGCAGCCAAGATTTATTCCAGGGGGCACGGACTGAAGCTTTCTTT. The chain is built from TRBV4-3 and TRBJ1-1; 8 nucleotides match TRBD1. J lost 5 bases, V lost 0 bases, and 11 bases had no gene match. Germline CDR1 and CDR2: LGHNA and YSLEER. CDR3 length equals 17 residues.

The chain has TRBV7-2 and TRBJ2-7, with D possibly being TRBD1 (6 bases). Germline V gene data show CDR1 as SGHTA and CDR2 as FQGNSA. V was shortened by 3 bases and J by 3 bases, with 9 bases between the two germline ends. The CDR3 has 13 residues. The CDR3 DNA sequence: TGTGCCAGCAGCTTCCCAGGGGACTACGAGCAGTACTTC. Protein sequence: CASSFPGDYEQYF.

The V and J genes are TRBV6-1 and TRBJ2-3, with D perhaps matching TRBD1 or TRBD2 (6 bases each). Germline V gives CDR1 MNHNS, CDR2 SASEGT. V dropped 0 bases and J dropped 0 bases, with 10 bases sitting between them. This CDR3 has 16 residues. In DNA, the CDR3 is TGTGCCAGCAGTGAAGCAGGGGGGACTAGCACAGATACGCAGTATTTT. Protein product: CASSEAGGTSTDTQYF.

This clonotype has just a few counts. The chain is built from TRBV5-1 and TRBJ1-1; maybe TRBD1 (5 bases). CDR1 and CDR2 from the germline V gene are SGHRS and YFSETQ. The ends were cut back, 5 bases at V and 5 bases at J, with 13 bases in the middle. The CDR3 length is 13 residues. The DNA for the CDR3 is TGCGCCAGCAGGGTCGCTGGGGGAACTGAAGCTTTCTTT. It encodes CASRVAGGTEAFF.